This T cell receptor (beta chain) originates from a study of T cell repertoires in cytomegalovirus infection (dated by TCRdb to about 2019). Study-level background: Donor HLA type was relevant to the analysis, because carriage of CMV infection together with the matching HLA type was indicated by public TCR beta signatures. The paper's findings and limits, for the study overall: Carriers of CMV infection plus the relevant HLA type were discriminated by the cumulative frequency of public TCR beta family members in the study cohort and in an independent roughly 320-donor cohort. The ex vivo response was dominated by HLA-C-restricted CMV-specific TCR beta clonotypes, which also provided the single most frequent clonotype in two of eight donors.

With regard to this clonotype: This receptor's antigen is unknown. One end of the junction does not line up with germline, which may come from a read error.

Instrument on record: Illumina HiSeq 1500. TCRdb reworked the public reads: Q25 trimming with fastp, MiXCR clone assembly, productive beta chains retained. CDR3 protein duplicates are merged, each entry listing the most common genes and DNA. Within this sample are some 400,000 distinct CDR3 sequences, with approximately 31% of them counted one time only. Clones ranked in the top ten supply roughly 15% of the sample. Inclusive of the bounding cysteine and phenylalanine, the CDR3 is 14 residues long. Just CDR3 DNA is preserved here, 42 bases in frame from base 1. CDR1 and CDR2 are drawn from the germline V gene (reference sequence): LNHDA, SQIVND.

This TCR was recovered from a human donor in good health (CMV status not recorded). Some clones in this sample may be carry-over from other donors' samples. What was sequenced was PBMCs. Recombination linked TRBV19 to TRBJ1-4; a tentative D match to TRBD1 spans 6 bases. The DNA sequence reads TGTGCAAGTAGTAAGTGGACAGAAGATGAAAAACTGTTTTTT. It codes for CASSKWTEDEKLFF.